A single sample is the source of the 20 T cell receptor beta chains below, sequenced in a study of cytomegalovirus exposure and HLA in healthy donors. This PCR relied on a set of 60 Vbeta primers and 13 Jbeta primers. Sequencing used immunoSEQ multiplex PCR; TCRdb keeps in-frame clones, though not all of them. Among roughly 100,000 clones listed, over 70% were seen once. Material for sequencing was PBMCs. These receptors all come from a male donor in good health and CMV-seronegative.

The chain links TRBV5-1 to TRBJ2-7, with TRBD1 as a possible D gene (5 bases). Germline CDR1 is SGHRS and CDR2 is YFSETQ. V lost 1 base and J 4 bases, leaving 12 bases between the germline ends. The CDR3 covers 14 residues. In nucleotides, the CDR3 is TGCGCCAGCAGCTTGAGGCAGGGTACGTACGAGCAGTACTTC. Amino acid sequence: CASSLRQGTYEQYF. The whole variable domain, remainder taken from reference TRBV5-1 and TRBJ2-7, is KAGVTQTPRYLIKTRGQQVTLSCSPISGHRSVSWYQQTPGQGLQFLFEYFSETQRNKGNFPGRFSGRQFSNSRSEMNVSTLELGDSALYLCASSLRQGTYEQYFGPGTRLTVT.

This chain joins TRBV6-4 and TRBJ1-5; the match to TRBD1 covers 7 bases. Germline V lookup: CDR1 MRHNA, CDR2 SNTAGT. CDR3 size: 16 residues. The J segment lost 0 bases and the V segment lost 6 bases, leaving 8 bases of the junction unmatched. CDR3 residues: CASRGGQTYSNQPQHF. In DNA, the CDR3 is TGTGCCAGCAGAGGGGGACAGACTTATAGCAATCAGCCCCAGCATTTT.

The chain links TRBV18 to TRBJ1-5; 10 nucleotides agree with TRBD1. Germline CDR1 and CDR2: KGHSH and LQKENI. V lost 4 bases, J lost 2 bases, and 5 bases stayed unmatched. The CDR3 spans 16 residues. The CDR3 DNA follows: TGTGCCAGCTCACGGGCCGGGACAGGGGGCAATCAGCCCCAGCATTTT. It specifies CASSRAGTGGNQPQHF.

V usage is TRBV2 and J usage is TRBJ1-4, with 9 bases lining up with TRBD1. Germline CDR1 SNHLY, CDR2 FYNNEI. J was trimmed by 6 bases and V by 5 bases; bases with no gene match: 4. CDR3 length: 14 residues. DNA of the CDR3: TGTGCCAGCAGTTTAGACAGGGGGGATGAAAAACTGTTTTTT. Encoded protein: CASSLDRGDEKLFF.

The V gene is TRBV7-8, the J gene TRBJ2-2, with 8 bases aligning to TRBD1. Germline V gene lookup returns CDR1 SGHVS and CDR2 FQNEAQ. The CDR3 totals 15 residues. J was trimmed by 2 bases and V by 5 bases; bases with no gene match: 4. As DNA, the CDR3 is TGTGCCAGCAGCCGCGACAGGGGCAACACCGGGGAGCTGTTTTTT. Translating it yields CASSRDRGNTGELFF.

The CDR3 bases are TGTGCCAGCAGCGTAGACGGGAGGGCGAATACGCAGTATTTT. The encoded protein is CASSVDGRANTQYF. V is TRBV9 and J is TRBJ2-3; 8 nucleotides line up with TRBD2. Per germline, CDR1 SGDLS and CDR2 YYNGEE. The CDR3 length is 14 residues. Trimming at V came to 0 bases and at J to 7 bases, leaving 4 bases not matched to a gene.

The DNA of the CDR3 is TGTGCCAGCAGCTTCGGTGGCACTGAAGCTTTCTTT. As protein: CASSFGGTEAFF. The rearrangement uses TRBV11-3 and TRBJ1-1; D gene unclear. The ends were cut back, 3 bases at V and 4 bases at J, with 6 bases in the middle. The CDR3 has 12 amino acids. Germline CDR1 reads SGHNT; CDR2 reads YENEEA.

V is TRBV10-3 and J is TRBJ2-2; possible D gene TRBD2, 6 bases. This CDR3 has 12 amino acids. CDR1 and CDR2 from the germline V gene are ENHRY and SYGVKD. Trimming took off 10 bases at V and 5 bases at J, with 11 bases between the two ends. The CDR3 DNA is TGTGCCACGCGGGACTCGACCGGGGAGCTGTTTTTT. Translated: CATRDSTGELFF.

This clone appeared a single time. This chain links TRBV28 with TRBJ2-7; tentative D call: TRBD2 (5 bases). The length of the CDR3 is 12 residues. The germline V gene encodes CDR1 MDHEN and CDR2 SYDVKM. Trimming removed 3 bases from V and 6 bases from J, with 9 bases in between. The CDR3 here is CASSFGEGEQYF. In nucleotides, the CDR3 is TGTGCCAGCAGTTTCGGAGAGGGCGAGCAGTACTTC.

V is TRBV6-4 and J is TRBJ2-5; TRBD2 might be the D (6 bases). The CDR3 runs 14 residues. From germline, CDR1 is MRHNA and CDR2 SNTAGT. The V end was cut by 4 bases, the J end by 1 base, with 10 bases between. The CDR3 loop reads CASSAGDFQETQYF. DNA of the CDR3: TGTGCCAGCAGTGCCGGGGACTTCCAAGAGACCCAGTACTTC.

This clone is deemed medium-sized. This chain's CDR3 is CASSERSSGSYEQYF. Here the CDR3 DNA reads TGTGCCAGCAGTGAAAGAAGTAGCGGGAGCTACGAGCAGTACTTC. The chain has TRBV6-1 and TRBJ2-7; 9 positions agree with TRBD2. Germline CDR1 reads MNHNS; CDR2 reads SASEGT. With V trimmed by 2 bases and J by 3 bases, 5 bases remained unmatched. The CDR3 has 15 amino acids.

This rearrangement joins TRBV7-3 to TRBJ1-2; D ambiguous. There are 16 residues in the CDR3. CDR1 and CDR2 from the germline V gene are SGHTA and FQGTGA. The V and J ends lost 6 bases and 0 bases respectively, with 17 bases between them. CDR3 DNA sequence: TGTGCCAGCAGGAGGCTTCGAGGAGGTTCTAACTATGGCTACACCTTC. Residues: CASRRLRGGSNYGYTF.

This clone has only a few counts. V is TRBV6-5 and J is TRBJ1-2; possibly TRBD1 for D (5 bases). Germline lookup yields CDR1 MNHEY and CDR2 SVGAGI. V shed 0 bases and J shed 7 bases, with 9 bases lying between them. This CDR3 is built from 13 residues. CDR3 coding DNA: TGTGCCAGCAGTTACTCTAGGGGATCTGGCTACACCTTC. Protein product: CASSYSRGSGYTF.

The chain couples TRBV6-1 to TRBJ1-5, with D possibly being TRBD1 (6 bases). CDR3 length: 13 residues. Deletions cut 2 bases from V and 10 bases from J, with 12 bases between. Germline loops: CDR1 MNHNS, CDR2 SASEGT. The CDR3 DNA follows: TGTGCCAGCAGTGAACGAGGGACATTACCCCAGCATTTT. Translated, it gives CASSERGTLPQHF.

The CDR3 sequence is CASSPGGWGLAGSYNEQFF. The CDR3 nucleotides are TGTGCCAGCAGCCCAGGGGGGTGGGGACTAGCGGGATCCTACAATGAGCAGTTCTTC. The J gene is TRBJ2-1, the V gene TRBV5-6, with TRBD2 identical over 13 bases. From germline, CDR1 is SGHDT and CDR2 YYEEEE. Germline trimming cut 4 bases from V and 1 base from J; bases unmatched to any gene: 11. This CDR3 has 19 residues.

V gene TRBV6-5 combines with J gene TRBJ2-3; 8 positions agree with TRBD2. Unmatched junction bases numbered 8, after V lost 6 bases and J lost 3 bases. Germline V gene data show CDR1 as MNHEY and CDR2 as SVGAGI. This CDR3 spans 15 amino acids. The CDR3 protein is CASRRAGVGTDTQYF. The CDR3 nucleotides are TGTGCCAGCAGGAGAGCGGGAGTGGGGACAGATACGCAGTATTTT.

V usage is TRBV10-3 and J usage is TRBJ2-1, with 10 bases matching TRBD2. The CDR3 has 13 residues. V dropped 6 bases and J dropped 7; count of bases not matched to a gene: 3. Germline-derived CDR1 and CDR2 are ENHRY and SYGVKD. CDR3 sequence (DNA): TGTGCCATCAGGCTAGCGGGAGTTAATGAGCAGTTCTTC. Translated: CAIRLAGVNEQFF.

The chain links TRBV19 to TRBJ1-1, with 7 bases identical to TRBD1. The CDR3 has 14 residues. In germline, CDR1 is LNHDA, CDR2 SQIVND (reference sequence). V gave up 3 bases and J gave up 7 bases; unmatched junction bases: 8. The CDR3 loop is CASSMKQGWGEAFF. Here the CDR3 DNA reads TGTGCCAGTAGTATGAAACAGGGGTGGGGTGAAGCTTTCTTT.

This clone was seen only once. J is TRBJ1-2 and V is TRBV2; a possible D gene is TRBD1 (5 bases). Germline V gene data show CDR1 as SNHLY and CDR2 as FYNNEI. This CDR3 has 14 residues. Trimming cost V 4 bases and J 7 bases, with 16 bases left between them. Here the CDR3 reads CASSVFRESGGYTF. In nucleotides, the CDR3 is TGTGCCAGCAGTGTTTTCAGGGAATCTGGTGGCTACACCTTC. The variable domain in full, completed from reference TRBV2 and TRBJ1-2, reads EPEVTQTPSHQVTQMGQEVILRCVPISNHLYFYWYRQILGQKVEFLVSFYNNEISEKSEIFDDQFSVERPDGSNFTLKIRSTKLEDSAMYFCASSVFRESGGYTFGSGTRLTVV.

The CDR3 nucleotides read TGTGCCAGCAGCTTGGTGCAGGGGGCGAATCAGCCCCAGCATTTT. Translating it yields CASSLVQGANQPQHF. The V gene is TRBV5-6, the J gene TRBJ1-5; 8 bases line up with TRBD1. V was pared by 0 bases and J by 4 bases, with 3 bases of the junction left unmatched. The germline V gene encodes CDR1 SGHDT and CDR2 YYEEEE. CDR3 length: 15 amino acids.